The clone carrying this T cell receptor (beta chain) has a count of ten or more. Its target is unknown. The CDR3 covers 15 residues. Germline loops: CDR1 MNHEY, CDR2 SVGEGT. Trimming took off 4 bases at V and 0 bases at J, with 10 bases between the two ends. The naive CD8 libraries originated from between 20,000 and 1,000,000 sorted cells and drew on 10%, 30% or 50% RNA. The data originate from a study of molecular identifiers for immune sequencing clone quantification. Overall study results and limits: In CMV-specific effectors, clones above 20 copies held over 97% of molecules; naive, under 1%. Jurkat TCR RNA spiked in from one cell reportedly remained identifiable amid about a million naive cells.

In preparing bulk TCR libraries, previously described methods and listed TCR primers were used. TCRdb re-analysed the PCR reads in MiXCR, keeping a single row per CDR3 protein. The sample holds about 510,000 distinct CDR3 sequences, 25% seen once. The chain uses TRBV6-2 or TRBV6-3 and TRBJ1-5, with D possibly TRBD1 on 6 matching bases. The TCR was taken from a human donor in good health. Some libraries in this study had Jurkat cell RNA spiked in. Input material: naive CD8+ T cells from blood, with Jurkat cell RNA spiked in. Subset meaning: FACS-sorted CD8+CD4-CCR7+CD45RA+ naive T cells. In DNA form, the CDR3 reads TGTGCCAGCAGTTGGGGGGCTTATAGCAATCAGCCCCAGCATTTT. This gives the protein CASSWGAYSNQPQHF.